This T cell receptor beta chain was sequenced during a study of monozygotic twins with inflammatory bowel disease. Each CDR3 protein gets one entry in TCRdb, which reprocessed the 5' RACE reads and gives no DNA. In all, the sample yields approximately 330,000 distinct CDR3 sequences. Germline loops: CDR1 SGHAT, CDR2 FQNNGV. This CDR3 contains 15 residues. Sequences were obtained from blood. The rearrangement joins TRBV11-2 to TRBJ1-1; TCRdb designates TRBD1, a call that cannot be tested without DNA. The receptor's source is a human donor with ulcerative colitis or Crohn's disease, or a healthy co-twin of an affected twin (not recorded which). The CDR3 is CASSLEPGRGDGAFF.